These 12 T cell receptor beta chains were all obtained from the same sample, sequenced in a study of blood T cell repertoires in COVID-19. The protocol was immunoSEQ multiplex PCR, while the TCRdb copy is restricted to in-frame clones and leaves out a portion. The sample carries roughly 260,000 clones, 80% to 95% recorded once. Material: peripheral blood. All receptors derive from a person aged 18-35 years with COVID-19, enrolled during active disease.

The chain uses TRBV11-2 and TRBJ2-4; TRBD1 is a possible D gene (5 bases). Trimming took off 0 bases at V and 0 bases at J, with 9 bases between the two ends. The germline CDR1 and CDR2 sequences are SGHAT and FQNNGV. This CDR3 region has 16 residues. CDR3 coding DNA: TGTGCCAGCAGCTTAGATGGGGCACTAGCCAAAAACATTCAGTACTTC. Translating gives CASSLDGALAKNIQYF.

This chain links TRBV19 with TRBJ2-7; D not resolved. With 3 bases removed from V and 6 bases from J, the gap between germline ends came to 9 bases. The germline gives CDR1 LNHDA, CDR2 SQIVND (reference sequence). The CDR3 is 12 residues long. CDR3 in amino acids: CASSMGPSEQYF. In nucleotides, the CDR3 is TGTGCCAGTAGTATGGGCCCCAGCGAGCAGTACTTC.

Details on this clone: The same CDR3 arises from other DNA sequences in this sample as well. The rearrangement uses TRBV27 and TRBJ1-1, with a tentative D call TRBD1 (5 bases). V was pared by 5 bases and J by 4 bases, with 8 bases between. The CDR3 extends over 12 amino acids. The V gene's germline CDR1 is MNHEY and CDR2 SMNVEV (reference sequence). CDR3 coding DNA: TGTGCCAGCAGTAATCAGGGCACTGAAGCTTTCTTT. Residues: CASSNQGTEAFF.

In its sample, this clone was seen once. The rearrangement uses TRBV6-6 and TRBJ2-7; 11 positions agree with TRBD2. This CDR3 contains 16 residues. The germline gives CDR1 MNHNY, CDR2 SVGAGI (reference sequence). With 2 bases clipped from V and 2 bases from J, the junction kept 5 bases outside the gene matches. The CDR3 protein is CASSYSSGRATYEQYF. In DNA form, the CDR3 reads TGTGCCAGCAGTTACAGTAGCGGGAGGGCAACCTACGAGCAGTACTTC.

The gene calls are TRBV18 and TRBJ1-4; 8 bases agree with TRBD1. The V segment lost 1 base and the J segment 5 bases; nucleotides outside the gene matches: 6. CDR1 and CDR2 (germline): KGHSH, LQKENI. The CDR3 has 16 residues. In DNA form, the CDR3 reads TGTGCCAGCTCACCACGGGCGGGACAGGAGAATGAAAAACTGTTTTTT. Its protein is CASSPRAGQENEKLFF.

This chain links TRBV28 with TRBJ2-7; D is uncertain. Germline CDR1 MDHEN, CDR2 SYDVKM. Trimming stripped 3 bases from V and 5 bases from J, with 8 bases between. The CDR3 length is 12 residues. CDR3 DNA: TGTGCCAGCAGTTTTGAACAGAACGAGCAGTACTTC. Its protein product is CASSFEQNEQYF.

V usage is TRBV24-1 and J usage is TRBJ2-7; the match to TRBD1 covers 8 bases. This CDR3 is 14 amino acids long. Germline-derived CDR1 and CDR2 are KGHDR and SFDVKD. V lost 2 bases, J lost 7 bases, and 6 bases stayed unmatched. In DNA form, the CDR3 reads TGTGCCACCAGTGATTCCGGACAGGGTCAAGAGCAGTACTTC. Amino acids: CATSDSGQGQEQYF.

The V and J genes are TRBV9 and TRBJ1-6; D is possibly TRBD1 (6 bases). The V gene's germline CDR1 is SGDLS and CDR2 YYNGEE. The CDR3 extends over 13 amino acids. V shed 4 bases and J shed 10 bases, with 12 bases lying between them. The CDR3 nucleotides read TGTGCCAGCAGCCCTACTACAGGGTCACCCCTCCACTTT. Protein product: CASSPTTGSPLHF.

This clone was seen just once. The CDR3 nucleotides read TGTGCCCTCGGGGACTTGAAGAGGTATGGCTACACCTTC. It codes for CALGDLKRYGYTF. The chain has TRBV28 and TRBJ1-2; D is possibly TRBD1 (5 bases). Trimming removed 11 bases from V and 5 bases from J, with 18 bases in between. The CDR3 totals 13 residues. Germline values: CDR1 MDHEN, CDR2 SYDVKM.

The chain recombines TRBV16 with TRBJ1-5, with D perhaps matching TRBD1 (6 bases). Trimming pared 5 bases from V and 0 bases from J, leaving 11 bases between. Germline CDR1 is KGHSY and CDR2 is FQNENV. This CDR3 comprises 15 residues. Here the CDR3 DNA reads TGTGCCAGCAGCGTGACAGGCTATAGCAATCAGCCCCAGCATTTT. The encoded protein is CASSVTGYSNQPQHF.

This sequence joins TRBV6-5 and TRBJ2-1; 10 nucleotides agree with TRBD1. Trimming removed 7 bases from V and 7 bases from J; junction bases left unmatched: 10. Germline CDR1 is MNHEY and CDR2 is SVGAGI. CDR3 length equals 15 residues. CDR3 nucleotide sequence: TGTGCCAGCACCGAGGGACAGGGGAACTCTAATGAGCAGTTCTTC. Protein: CASTEGQGNSNEQFF.

The rearrangement joins TRBV10-2 to TRBJ1-6; D possibly corresponds to TRBD1 (6 bases). Germline V gene sequence: CDR1 WSHSY, CDR2 SAAADI. The CDR3 consists of 14 residues. The V end was cut by 3 bases, the J end by 8 bases, with 11 bases between. CDR3 DNA sequence: TGCGCCAGCAGTGATGTGACAGGCCATTCACCCCTCCACTTT. Translating it yields CASSDVTGHSPLHF.